The entry that follows covers one T cell receptor beta chain sequence. Its antigen remains unidentified. A junction boundary mismatches the germline segment, possibly from a read error. The CDR3 totals 16 residues. Germline V gene sequence: CDR1 SGHTA, CDR2 FQGNSA. Unique molecular identifiers featured in how the TCRbeta library was prepared. Via MiXCR, TCRdb re-called the PCR reads, giving one row per CDR3 protein. The top ten hold about 11% of the sample, which has 120,000 or so distinct CDR3 sequences, 23% seen once. The data stem from a study of T-cell reconstitution after alpha-beta-depleted transplantation in children. Study-level findings and limits: At one year after transplant, newly produced T cells mostly accounted for T-cell counts and diversity.

The chain employs TRBV7-2 and TRBJ1-3, with D unresolved. The source was PBMCs, mostly from graft donor cells, collected 180 days after TCRalphabeta/CD19-depleted stem cell transplant. The clonotype was recovered from a male patient between 2 and 10 years old who had a stem cell transplant for chronic granulomatous disease, so the T cells may come from the graft donor. CDR3 nucleotides: TGTGCCAGCAGCTTAGTGGCCCACCTCTCTGGGAACACCATATATTTT. Protein product: CASSLVAHLSGNTIYF. The whole variable domain, remainder taken from reference TRBV7-2 and TRBJ1-3, is GAGVSQSPSNKVTEKGKDVELRCDPISGHTALYWYRQSLGQGLEFLIYFQGNSAPDKSGLPSDRFSAERTGGSVSTLTIQRTQQEDSAVYLCASSLVAHLSGNTIYFGEGSWLTVV.